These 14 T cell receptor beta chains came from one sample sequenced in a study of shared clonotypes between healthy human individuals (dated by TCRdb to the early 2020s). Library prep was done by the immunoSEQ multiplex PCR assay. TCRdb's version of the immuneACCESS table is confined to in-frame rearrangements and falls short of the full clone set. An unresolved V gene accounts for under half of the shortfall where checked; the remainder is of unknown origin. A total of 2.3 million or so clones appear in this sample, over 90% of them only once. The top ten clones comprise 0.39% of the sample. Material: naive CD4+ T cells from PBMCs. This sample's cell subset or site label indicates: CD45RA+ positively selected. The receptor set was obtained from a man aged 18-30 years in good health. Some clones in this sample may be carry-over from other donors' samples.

The DNA of the CDR3 is TGTGCCACCAGCAGTATAAACACCATATATTTT. Amino acids: CATSSINTIYF. The rearrangement joins TRBV15 to TRBJ1-3; D gene ambiguous. V gave up 3 bases and J gave up 6 bases, with 3 bases separating them. Germline V CDR1 and CDR2: LNHNV, YYDKDF (reference sequence). The CDR3 spans 11 residues.

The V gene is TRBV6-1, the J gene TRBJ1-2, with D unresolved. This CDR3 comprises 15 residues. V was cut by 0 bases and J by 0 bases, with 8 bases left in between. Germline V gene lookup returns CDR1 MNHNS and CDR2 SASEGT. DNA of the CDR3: TGTGCCAGCAGTGAAGCGGCAGGATCTAACTATGGCTACACCTTC. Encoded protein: CASSEAAGSNYGYTF.

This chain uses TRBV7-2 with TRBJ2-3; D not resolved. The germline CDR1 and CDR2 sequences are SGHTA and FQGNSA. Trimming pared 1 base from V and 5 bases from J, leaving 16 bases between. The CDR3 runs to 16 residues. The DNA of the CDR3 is TGTGCCAGCAGCTTAGAAATCGGAATCATGGGAGATACGCAGTATTTT. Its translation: CASSLEIGIMGDTQYF. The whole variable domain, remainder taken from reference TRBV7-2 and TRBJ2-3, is GAGVSQSPSNKVTEKGKDVELRCDPISGHTALYWYRQSLGQGLEFLIYFQGNSAPDKSGLPSDRFSAERTGGSVSTLTIQRTQQEDSAVYLCASSLEIGIMGDTQYFGPGTRLTVL.

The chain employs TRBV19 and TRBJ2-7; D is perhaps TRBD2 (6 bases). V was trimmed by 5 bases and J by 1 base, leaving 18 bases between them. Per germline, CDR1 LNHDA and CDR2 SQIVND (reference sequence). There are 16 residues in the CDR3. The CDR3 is CASSGARAGKSYEQYF. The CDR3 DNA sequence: TGTGCCAGTAGTGGGGCCCGAGCGGGTAAATCCTACGAGCAGTACTTC.

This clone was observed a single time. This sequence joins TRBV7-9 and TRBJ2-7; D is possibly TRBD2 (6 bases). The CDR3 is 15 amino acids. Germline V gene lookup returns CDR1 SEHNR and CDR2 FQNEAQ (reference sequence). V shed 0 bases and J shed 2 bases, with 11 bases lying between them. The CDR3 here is CASSLAWRDPYEQYF. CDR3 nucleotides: TGTGCCAGCAGCTTAGCTTGGAGGGACCCCTACGAGCAGTACTTC.

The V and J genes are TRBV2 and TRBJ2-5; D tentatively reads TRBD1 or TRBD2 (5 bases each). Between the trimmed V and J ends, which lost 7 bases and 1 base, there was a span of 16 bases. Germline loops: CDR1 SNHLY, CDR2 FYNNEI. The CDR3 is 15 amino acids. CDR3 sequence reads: CASNPRGVIQETQYF. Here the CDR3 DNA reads TGTGCCAGCAACCCCAGAGGGGTCATCCAAGAGACCCAGTACTTC.

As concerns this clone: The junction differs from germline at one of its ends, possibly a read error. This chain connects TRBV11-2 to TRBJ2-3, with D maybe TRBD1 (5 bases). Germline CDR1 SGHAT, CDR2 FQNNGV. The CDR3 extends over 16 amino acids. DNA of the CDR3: TGTGCCAGCAGTTTAGGGGCTAACGCAATCACAGATACGCAGTATTTT. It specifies CASSLGANAITDTQYF.

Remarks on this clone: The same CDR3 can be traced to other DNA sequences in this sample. The CDR3 DNA reads TGTGCCAGCAGCTTAGAATACGAGCAGTACTTC. Its translation: CASSLEYEQYF. This chain joins TRBV11-2 and TRBJ2-7; D call uncertain. V was cut by 0 bases and J by 4 bases, with 1 base left in between. The length of the CDR3 is 11 residues. Germline-derived CDR1 and CDR2 are SGHAT and FQNNGV.

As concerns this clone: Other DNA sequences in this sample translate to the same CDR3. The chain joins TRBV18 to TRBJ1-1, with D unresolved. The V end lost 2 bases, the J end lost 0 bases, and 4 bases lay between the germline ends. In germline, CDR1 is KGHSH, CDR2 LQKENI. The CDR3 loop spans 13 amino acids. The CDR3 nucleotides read TGTGCCAGCTCACCAATCCTGAACACTGAAGCTTTCTTT. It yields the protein CASSPILNTEAFF. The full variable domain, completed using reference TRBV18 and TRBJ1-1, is NAGVMQNPRHLVRRRGQEARLRCSPMKGHSHVYWYRQLPEEGLKFMVYLQKENIIDESGMPKERFSAEFPKEGPSILRIQQVVRGDSAAYFCASSPILNTEAFFGQGTRLTVV.

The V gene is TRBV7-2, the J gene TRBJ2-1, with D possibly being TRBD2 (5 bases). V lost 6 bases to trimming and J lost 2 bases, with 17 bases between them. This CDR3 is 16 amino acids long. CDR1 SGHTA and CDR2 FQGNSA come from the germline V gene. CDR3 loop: CASRVGSGIPYNEQFF. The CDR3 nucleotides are TGTGCCAGCAGAGTAGGGTCGGGGATCCCCTACAATGAGCAGTTCTTC.

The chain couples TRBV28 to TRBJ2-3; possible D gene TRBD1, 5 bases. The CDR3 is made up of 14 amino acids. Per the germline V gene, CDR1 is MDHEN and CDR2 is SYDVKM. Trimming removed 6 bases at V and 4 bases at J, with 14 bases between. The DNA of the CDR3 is TGTGCCAGCAGCGACTCAAAAGGGGCAGATACGCAGTATTTT. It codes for CASSDSKGADTQYF.

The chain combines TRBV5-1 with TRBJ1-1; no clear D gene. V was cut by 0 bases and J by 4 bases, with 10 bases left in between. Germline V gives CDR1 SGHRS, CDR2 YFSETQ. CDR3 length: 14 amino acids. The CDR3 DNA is TGCGCCAGCAGCTTGGTCATGGGCGGCACTGAAGCTTTCTTT. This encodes CASSLVMGGTEAFF.

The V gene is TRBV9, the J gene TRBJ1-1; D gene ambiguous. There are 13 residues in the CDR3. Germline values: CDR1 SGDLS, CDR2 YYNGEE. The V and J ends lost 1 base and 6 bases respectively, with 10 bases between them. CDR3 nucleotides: TGTGCCAGCAGCGTATTGGCGCCCTCTGAAGCTTTCTTT. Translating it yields CASSVLAPSEAFF.

CDR3 bases: TGTGCCAGCAGCTTGGCCGGGACAGGGGTCGGCTCTGGAAACACCATATATTTT. It specifies CASSLAGTGVGSGNTIYF. The rearrangement links TRBV5-6 to TRBJ1-3, with 10 bases matching TRBD1. The CDR3 loop spans 18 amino acids. In germline, CDR1 is SGHDT, CDR2 YYEEEE. Germline trimming cut 0 bases from V and 0 bases from J; bases unmatched to any gene: 6.